The 18 T cell receptor beta chains below come from one sample, sequenced in a study of CD8+CD57+ T cells in acquired aplastic anemia. Genomic DNA constituted the template upon which TCR beta VDJ and CDR3 profiling was performed. In TCRdb, the reads were re-called with MiXCR into one record per CDR3 protein. The sample lists some 200,000 distinct CDR3 sequences; roughly 33% were seen once. Source material: sorted CD4+, CD8+, or CD8+CD57+ T cells (not recorded which) from PBMCs. The receptors were gathered from a human donor in good health, serving as a control.

The table lists this clonotype with many counts. This chain joins TRBV12-3 or TRBV12-4 and TRBJ1-5; TRBD1 might be the D (6 bases). The V end lost 6 bases, the J end lost 4 bases, and 10 bases lay between the germline ends. The CDR3 is 13 residues long. The CDR3 DNA sequence: TGTGCCAGCAGCCGACAGGCGAATCAGCCCCAGCATTTT. It translates to CASSRQANQPQHF.

This clonotype was seen at least ten times. The chain is built from TRBV20-1 and TRBJ2-3; TRBD1 might be the D (5 bases). Trimming left V 6 bases short and J 1 base short, with 14 bases between. Germline V CDR1 and CDR2: DFQATT, SNEGSKA (reference sequence). The CDR3 has 14 amino acids. CDR3 DNA sequence: TGCAGTGCCTGGGGCGGTACCCGCACAGATACGCAGTATTTT. The encoded protein is CSAWGGTRTDTQYF.

This clonotype was counted at least ten times. The chain couples TRBV4-1 to TRBJ2-7, with a possible D match to TRBD2 (5 bases). Germline CDR1 and CDR2: MGHRA and YSYEKL. There are 15 residues in the CDR3. V was pared by 0 bases and J by 2 bases, with 11 bases between. CDR3 bases: TGCGCCAGCAGCCAAGATAGCGTCGGGGCCTACGAGCAGTACTTC. It translates to CASSQDSVGAYEQYF.

This chain links TRBV15 with TRBJ2-2; D unclear. CDR1 is LNHNV and CDR2 is YYDKDF in the germline V gene (reference sequence). The CDR3 totals 13 residues. The germline V and J ends were trimmed by 8 bases and 3 bases, with 10 bases remaining between them. In DNA form, the CDR3 reads TGTGCCACCGGTCCCCATTACACCGGGGAGCTGTTTTTT. Translated, it gives CATGPHYTGELFF. The complete variable domain, with remaining parts taken from reference TRBV15 and TRBJ2-2, reads DAMVIQNPRYQVTQFGKPVTLSCSQTLNHNVMYWYQQKSSQAPKLLFHYYDKDFNNEADTPDNFQSRRPNTSFCFLDIRSPGLGDTAMYLCATGPHYTGELFFGEGSRLTVL.

This clonotype was detected a few times. The V and J genes are TRBV7-6 and TRBJ1-4; no clear D. Trimming left V 5 bases short and J 8 bases short, with 15 bases between. Germline V gene lookup returns CDR1 SGHVS and CDR2 FNYEAQ. The CDR3 has 14 residues. Here the CDR3 reads CASSQEIFLEKLFF. Written as DNA, the CDR3 is TGTGCCAGCAGCCAAGAGATCTTCTTAGAAAAACTGTTTTTT.

About this clonotype: At one end, the junction sequence differs from germline, possibly due to a read error. The V call is TRBV14, the J call TRBJ2-7, with 9 nucleotides matching TRBD2. Germline V gene sequence: CDR1 SGHDN, CDR2 FVKESK. This CDR3 has 18 residues. Here the CDR3 reads CASSLVMRLAVNTGELYF. The CDR3 region has the DNA TGTGCCAGCAGCTTAGTCATGCGACTAGCGGTGAACACCGGGGAGCTGTACTTC.

Of note for this clonotype: Possible read error: a much larger clone is one base away. The chain couples TRBV5-1 to TRBJ2-3; 8 bases line up with TRBD2. The CDR3 has 16 amino acids. Trimming cost V 8 bases and J 2 bases; bases outside gene matches: 13. The germline V gene encodes CDR1 SGHRS and CDR2 YFSETQ. The CDR3 DNA is TGCGCCAGTAGGAGAGCGGGGGACTATGACACAGATACGCAGTATTTT. It specifies CASRRAGDYDTDTQYF.

The rearrangement joins TRBV6-4 to TRBJ2-6, with 7 bases fitting TRBD1. The length of the CDR3 is 14 residues. Germline values: CDR1 MRHNA, CDR2 SNTAGT. The V and J ends lost 6 bases and 4 bases, in that order; junction bases with no gene match: 3. CDR3 bases: TGTGCCAGCAGGACGGGACAGGGGGCCAACGTCCTGACTTTC. Translating gives CASRTGQGANVLTF.

Concerning this clonotype itself: One end of the junction fails to match germline, which may point to a read error. J is TRBJ2-5 and V is TRBV2; tentative D call: TRBD1 (7 bases). Germline V gene data show CDR1 as SNHLY and CDR2 as FYNNEI. The CDR3 has 18 amino acids. DNA for the CDR3: TGTGCCAGCTCACCAGGTCTGGGTCCAGGGGGAGGTCACAATGAGCAGCTCTTC. This sequence encodes CASSPGLGPGGGHNEQLF.

There are many counts of this clonotype. The chain uses TRBV28 and TRBJ1-2; 7 bases fit TRBD1. Germline V gene lookup returns CDR1 MDHEN and CDR2 SYDVKM. The CDR3 extends over 14 amino acids. V lost 6 bases, J lost 4 bases, and 8 bases stayed unmatched. CDR3 sequence: CASSLFGTVYGYTF. Written as DNA, the CDR3 is TGTGCCAGCAGCCTATTCGGGACAGTCTATGGCTACACCTTC.

This clonotype was recorded a few times. This sequence may be a read error, since a much larger clone differs from it by one base. V gene TRBV10-3 combines with J gene TRBJ1-3; 7 nucleotides agree with TRBD1. The CDR3 is 15 residues long. Germline CDR1 reads ENHRY; CDR2 reads SYGVKD. Germline trimming cut 6 bases from V and 0 bases from J; bases unmatched to any gene: 5. The CDR3 loop is CAISYAGGSGNTIYF. The CDR3 DNA is TGTGCCATCAGCTACGCAGGGGGCTCTGGAAACACCATATATTTT.

Ten or more counts support this clonotype. The junction and the germline gene differ at one end; a read error may be behind it. V gene TRBV7-9 combines with J gene TRBJ2-7; no definite D call. The CDR3 spans 13 residues. The germline V gene encodes CDR1 SEHNR and CDR2 FQNEAQ (reference sequence). CDR3 bases: TGTGCCAGCAGTTTAGGTGGCCTCTACGAGCAGTACTTC. It specifies CASSLGGLYEQYF.

The chain recombines TRBV6-1 with TRBJ2-1, with TRBD2 matching 9 bases. After removal of 2 bases from V and 10 bases from J, the junction contained 9 bases not matched to a gene. The germline CDR1 and CDR2 sequences are MNHNS and SASEGT. The CDR3 runs to 15 residues. The CDR3 region has the DNA TGTGCCAGCAGTGAATTCGCGGGAGGGGCTCGAGAGCAGTTCTTC. Its translation: CASSEFAGGAREQFF.

The chain is built from TRBV24-1 and TRBJ1-2; no clear D gene. The V and J ends lost 5 bases and 3 bases respectively, with 9 bases between them. CDR1 is KGHDR and CDR2 is SFDVKD in the germline V gene. This CDR3 spans 13 amino acids. This CDR3 reads CATSGGSDYGYTF. The DNA for the CDR3 is TGTGCCACCAGTGGGGGTAGCGACTATGGCTACACCTTC.

V gene TRBV11-1 combines with J gene TRBJ2-3; a weak D match, TRBD2 (5 bases). V lost 7 bases and J lost 1, with 15 bases in between. Germline-derived CDR1 and CDR2 are SGHAT and FQDESV (reference sequence). This CDR3 spans 15 amino acids. DNA for the CDR3: TGTGCCAGCACTGACCTCGGGGTGGGCACAGATACGCAGTATTTT. This encodes CASTDLGVGTDTQYF. The whole variable domain, filled in from reference TRBV11-1 and TRBJ2-3, reads EAEVAQSPRYKITEKSQAVAFWCDPISGHATLYWYRQILGQGPELLVQFQDESVVDDSQLPKDRFSAERLKGVDSTLKIQPAELGDSAMYLCASTDLGVGTDTQYFGPGTRLTVL.

In the case of this clonotype: This clone may be a read error of a much larger clone one base away. This chain joins TRBV5-1 and TRBJ2-7; possibly TRBD1 for D (6 bases). The CDR3 runs to 15 residues. Germline V CDR1 and CDR2: SGHRS, YFSETQ. The CDR3 protein is CASSLDSDRTYEQHF. DNA of the CDR3: TGCGCCAGCAGCTTGGATTCGGACAGAACCTACGAGCAGCACTTC.

Here the CDR3 reads CASSTGTGYSEAFF. CDR3 in DNA: TGTGCCAGCAGCACCGGGACAGGGTACTCTGAAGCTTTCTTT. The V and J genes are TRBV2 and TRBJ1-1; TRBD1 matches at 9 bases. Germline CDR1 and CDR2: SNHLY and FYNNEI. J gave up 6 bases and V 6 bases, and 8 bases lay outside the gene matches. The length of the CDR3 is 14 residues.

Many counts were recorded for this clonotype. J is TRBJ1-2 and V is TRBV20-1; 9 bases align to TRBD1. Germline loops: CDR1 DFQATT, CDR2 SNEGSKA (reference sequence). J was trimmed by 7 bases and V by 5 bases; bases with no gene match: 2. This CDR3 spans 11 amino acids. CDR3 residues: CSAPDRGGYTF. The CDR3, as DNA: TGCAGTGCTCCGGACAGGGGTGGCTACACCTTC.